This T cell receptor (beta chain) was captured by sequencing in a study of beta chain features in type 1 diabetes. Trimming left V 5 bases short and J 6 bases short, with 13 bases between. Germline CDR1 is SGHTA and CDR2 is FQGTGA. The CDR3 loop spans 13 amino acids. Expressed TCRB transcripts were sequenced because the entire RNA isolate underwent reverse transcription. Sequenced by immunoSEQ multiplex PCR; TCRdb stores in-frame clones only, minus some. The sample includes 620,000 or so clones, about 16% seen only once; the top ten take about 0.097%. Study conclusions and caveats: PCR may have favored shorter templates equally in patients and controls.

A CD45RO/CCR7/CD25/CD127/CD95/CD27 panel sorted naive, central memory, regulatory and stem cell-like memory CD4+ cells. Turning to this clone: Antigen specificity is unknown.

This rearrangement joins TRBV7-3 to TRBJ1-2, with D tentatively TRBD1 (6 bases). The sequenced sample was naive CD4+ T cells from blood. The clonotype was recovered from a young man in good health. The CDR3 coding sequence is TGTGCCAGCAGCCTACAAAACAGGGATGGCTACACCTTC. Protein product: CASSLQNRDGYTF.